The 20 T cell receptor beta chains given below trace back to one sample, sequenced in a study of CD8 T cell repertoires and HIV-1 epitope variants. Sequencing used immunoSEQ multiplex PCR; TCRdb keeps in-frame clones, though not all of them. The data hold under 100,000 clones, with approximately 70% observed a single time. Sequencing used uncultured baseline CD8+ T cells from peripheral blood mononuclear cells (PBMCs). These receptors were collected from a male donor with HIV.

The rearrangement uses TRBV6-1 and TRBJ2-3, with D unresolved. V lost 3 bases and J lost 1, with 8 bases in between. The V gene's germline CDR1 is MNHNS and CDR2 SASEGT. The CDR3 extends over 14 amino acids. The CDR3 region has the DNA TGTGCCAGCAGTGATGCGTCGGGCACAGATACGCAGTATTTT. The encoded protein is CASSDASGTDTQYF.

The CDR3 here is CASSEMRLAGEYRTDEQFF. CDR3 nucleotide sequence: TGCGCCAGCAGTGAGATGAGACTAGCGGGAGAATACCGAACCGATGAGCAGTTCTTC. J is TRBJ2-1 and V is TRBV10-2; 12 bases align to TRBD2. The CDR3 is made up of 19 amino acids. J was trimmed by 8 bases and V by 2 bases; bases with no gene match: 16. CDR1 and CDR2 (germline): WSHSY, SAAADI.

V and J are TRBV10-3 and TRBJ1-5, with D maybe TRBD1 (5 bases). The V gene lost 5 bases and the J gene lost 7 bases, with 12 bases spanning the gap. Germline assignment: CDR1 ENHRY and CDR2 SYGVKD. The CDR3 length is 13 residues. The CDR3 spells CAISRGTDQPQHF. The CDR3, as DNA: TGTGCCATCAGTAGGGGCACGGACCAGCCCCAGCATTTT.

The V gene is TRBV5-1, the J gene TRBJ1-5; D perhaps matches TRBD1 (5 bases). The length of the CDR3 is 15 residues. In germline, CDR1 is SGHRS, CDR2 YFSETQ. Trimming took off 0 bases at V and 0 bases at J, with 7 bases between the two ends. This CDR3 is CASSLGTLSNQPQHF. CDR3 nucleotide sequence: TGCGCCAGCAGCTTGGGGACACTTAGCAATCAGCCCCAGCATTTT.

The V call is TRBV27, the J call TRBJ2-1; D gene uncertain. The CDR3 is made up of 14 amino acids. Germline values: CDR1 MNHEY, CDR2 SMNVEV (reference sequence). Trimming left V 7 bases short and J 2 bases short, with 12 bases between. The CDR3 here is CASTSNGPYNEQFF. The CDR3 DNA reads TGTGCCAGCACCTCTAACGGGCCCTACAATGAGCAGTTCTTC.

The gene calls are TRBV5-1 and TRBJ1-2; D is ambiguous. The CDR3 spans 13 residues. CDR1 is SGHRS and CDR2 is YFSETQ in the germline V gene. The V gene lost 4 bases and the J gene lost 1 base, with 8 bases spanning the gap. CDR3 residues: CASSESINYGYTF. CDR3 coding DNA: TGCGCCAGCAGCGAATCCATTAACTATGGCTACACCTTC.

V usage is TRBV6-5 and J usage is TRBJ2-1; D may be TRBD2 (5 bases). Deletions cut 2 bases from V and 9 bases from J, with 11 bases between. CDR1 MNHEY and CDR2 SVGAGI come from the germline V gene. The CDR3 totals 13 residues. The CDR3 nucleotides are TGTGCCAGCAGTTACCAGCTAGCTCCTGAGCAGTTCTTC. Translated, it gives CASSYQLAPEQFF.

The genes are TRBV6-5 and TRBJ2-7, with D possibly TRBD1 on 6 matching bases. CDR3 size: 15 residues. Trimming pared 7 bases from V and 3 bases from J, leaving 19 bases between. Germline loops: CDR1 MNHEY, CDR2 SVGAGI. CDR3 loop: CASTKQGTGDYEQYF. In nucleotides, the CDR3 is TGTGCCAGCACCAAACAGGGCACGGGCGACTACGAGCAGTACTTC.

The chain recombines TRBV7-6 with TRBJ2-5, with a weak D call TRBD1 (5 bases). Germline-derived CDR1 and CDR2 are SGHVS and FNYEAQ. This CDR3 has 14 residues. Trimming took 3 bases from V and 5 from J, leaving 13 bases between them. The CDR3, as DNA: TGTGCCAGCAGCTTGGACACGGGCCCCGAGACCCAGTACTTC. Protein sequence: CASSLDTGPETQYF. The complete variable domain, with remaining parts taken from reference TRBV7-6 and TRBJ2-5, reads GAGVSQSPRYKVTKRGQDVALRCDPISGHVSLYWYRQALGQGPEFLTYFNYEAQQDKSGLPNDRFSAERPEGSISTLTIQRTEQRDSAMYRCASSLDTGPETQYFGPGTRLLVL.

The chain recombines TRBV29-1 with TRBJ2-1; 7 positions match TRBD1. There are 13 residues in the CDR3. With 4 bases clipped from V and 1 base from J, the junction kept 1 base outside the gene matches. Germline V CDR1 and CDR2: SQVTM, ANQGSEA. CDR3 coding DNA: TGCAGCGTTGTGGGACAGTCCTACAATGAGCAGTTCTTC. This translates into CSVVGQSYNEQFF.

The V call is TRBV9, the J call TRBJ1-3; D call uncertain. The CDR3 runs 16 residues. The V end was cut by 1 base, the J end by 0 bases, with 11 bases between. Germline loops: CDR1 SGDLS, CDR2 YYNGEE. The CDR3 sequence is CASSVMGGNSGNTIYF. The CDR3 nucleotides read TGTGCCAGCAGCGTAATGGGAGGGAACTCTGGAAACACCATATATTTT.

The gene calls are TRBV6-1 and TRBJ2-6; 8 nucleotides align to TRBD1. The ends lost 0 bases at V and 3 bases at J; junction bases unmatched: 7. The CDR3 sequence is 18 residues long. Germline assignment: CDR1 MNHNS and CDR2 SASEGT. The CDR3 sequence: CASSEAWTGKDGANVLTF. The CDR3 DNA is TGTGCCAGCAGTGAAGCTTGGACAGGGAAGGATGGGGCCAACGTCCTGACTTTC.

CDR3 sequence (DNA): TGTGCCAGCAGGCGGGCAGACAGACTACGTGAAGCTTTCTTT. This encodes CASRRADRLREAFF. The chain links TRBV28 to TRBJ1-1; a weak D match, TRBD1 (5 bases). The CDR3 extends over 14 amino acids. The V gene's germline CDR1 is MDHEN and CDR2 SYDVKM. The V end lost 6 bases, the J end lost 7 bases, and 18 bases lay between the germline ends.

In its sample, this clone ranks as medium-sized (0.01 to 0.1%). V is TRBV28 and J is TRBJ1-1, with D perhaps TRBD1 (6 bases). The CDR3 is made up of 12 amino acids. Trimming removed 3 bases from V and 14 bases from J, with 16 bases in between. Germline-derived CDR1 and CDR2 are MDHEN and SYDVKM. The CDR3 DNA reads TGTGCCAGCAGTTTTCGGAGGACGGGGGGCTTCTTT. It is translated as CASSFRRTGGFF.

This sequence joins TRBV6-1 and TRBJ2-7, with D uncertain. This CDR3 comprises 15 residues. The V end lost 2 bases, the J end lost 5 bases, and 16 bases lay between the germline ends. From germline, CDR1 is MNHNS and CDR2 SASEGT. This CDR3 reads CASSEISRGIDEQYF. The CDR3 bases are TGTGCCAGCAGTGAAATCTCACGAGGTATCGACGAGCAGTACTTC.

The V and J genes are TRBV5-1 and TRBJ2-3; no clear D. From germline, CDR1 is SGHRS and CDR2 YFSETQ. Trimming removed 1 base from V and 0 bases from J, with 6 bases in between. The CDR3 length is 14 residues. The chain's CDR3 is CASSLPPSTDTQYF. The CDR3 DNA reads TGCGCCAGCAGCTTGCCCCCCAGCACAGATACGCAGTATTTT. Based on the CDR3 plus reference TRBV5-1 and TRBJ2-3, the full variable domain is KAGVTQTPRYLIKTRGQQVTLSCSPISGHRSVSWYQQTPGQGLQFLFEYFSETQRNKGNFPGRFSGRQFSNSRSEMNVSTLELGDSALYLCASSLPPSTDTQYFGPGTRLTVL.

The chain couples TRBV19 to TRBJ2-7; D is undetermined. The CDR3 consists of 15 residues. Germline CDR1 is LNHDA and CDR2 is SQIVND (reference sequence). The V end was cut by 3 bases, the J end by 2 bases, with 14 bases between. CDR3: CASSIGIKPTYEQYF. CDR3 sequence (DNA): TGTGCCAGTAGTATCGGAATCAAACCTACCTACGAGCAGTACTTC.

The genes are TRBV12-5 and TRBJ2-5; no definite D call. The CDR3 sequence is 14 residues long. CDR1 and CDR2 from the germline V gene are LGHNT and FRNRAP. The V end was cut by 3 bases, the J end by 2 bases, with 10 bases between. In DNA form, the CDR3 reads TGTGCTAGTGGTTTCTGTGAACCGCAAGAGACCCAGTACTTC. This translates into CASGFCEPQETQYF.

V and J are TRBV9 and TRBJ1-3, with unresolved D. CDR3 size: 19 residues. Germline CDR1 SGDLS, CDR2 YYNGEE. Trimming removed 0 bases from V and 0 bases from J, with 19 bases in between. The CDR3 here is CASSVVDQTESGSGNTIYF. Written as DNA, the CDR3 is TGTGCCAGCAGCGTAGTGGATCAGACGGAATCAGGCTCTGGAAACACCATATATTTT.

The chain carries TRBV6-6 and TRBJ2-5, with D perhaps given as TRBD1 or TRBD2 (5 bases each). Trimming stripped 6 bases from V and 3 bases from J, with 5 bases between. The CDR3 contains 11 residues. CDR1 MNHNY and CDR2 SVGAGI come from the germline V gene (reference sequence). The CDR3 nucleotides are TGTGCCAGCAGGGGGGAAGAGACCCAGTACTTC. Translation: CASRGEETQYF.